A single T cell receptor (beta chain) is shown here with its context. The source of the sample is a study of blood T cell repertoires in COVID-19. About the study: COVID-19 samples, acute and convalescent, were from the United States, Italy and Spain. PBMCs, B-cell-depleted T cells, or T cells were the source of the cDNA or gDNA that made up the material.

Original data processing: The assay estimated nucleated cells by amplifying reference gene primers. Only in-frame clones appear in the TCRdb table, and some are missing; sequencing was by immunoSEQ multiplex PCR. V and J calls and clone size are as listed in that table; D and trimming were resolved from the DNA. The sample yields about 98,000 clones, around 82% seen once. V gave up 4 bases and J gave up 8 bases; unmatched junction bases: 7. The germline CDR1 and CDR2 sequences are MNHEY and SVGEGT. There are 14 residues in the CDR3. The sequence came from a man in his sixties or seventies with active or convalescent COVID-19. The sequenced sample consisted of peripheral blood. V and J are TRBV6-2 or TRBV6-3 and TRBJ1-5, with TRBD1 matching over 8 bases. The CDR3 bases are TGTGCCAGCAGTTTTCAGGGGGCGTTTGAGCCCCAGCATTTT. Translation gives CASSFQGAFEPQHF.